Shown below are 18 T cell receptor beta chains from a single sample sequenced in a study of cytomegalovirus exposure and HLA in healthy donors. Primers for the PCR totalled 60 Vbeta and 13 Jbeta. Clones were read by immunoSEQ multiplex PCR, and TCRdb kept only the in-frame ones, dropping some. The repertoire holds under 150,000 clones, with over 80% as singletons. Sequencing was carried out using PBMCs. The origin of the receptors is a male donor in good health and CMV-seronegative.

This clone turned up a few times. The rearrangement joins TRBV25-1 to TRBJ2-7; D perhaps matches TRBD1 (6 bases). Between the trimmed V and J ends, which lost 1 base and 4 bases, there was a span of 14 bases. The CDR3 is 15 amino acids. Germline V gene sequence: CDR1 MGHDK, CDR2 SYGVNS. The CDR3 sequence is CASSELGTNSYEQYF. DNA of the CDR3: TGTGCCAGCAGTGAATTAGGGACAAACTCATACGAGCAGTACTTC.

This clone occurred once. This chain joins TRBV30 and TRBJ1-4; D call uncertain. The CDR3 contains 15 residues. Germline CDR1 is GTSNPN and CDR2 is SVGIG (reference sequence). Trimming shortened V by 3 bases and J by 4 bases, and 15 bases separated the two germline ends. The CDR3, as DNA: TGTGCCTGGAGCTTGGCCCGGGGATATAATGAAAAACTGTTTTTT. Amino acids: CAWSLARGYNEKLFF.

The CDR3 DNA is TGTGCCAGCAGCGTAGTTGAGGACTATGGCTACACCTTC. Encoded protein: CASSVVEDYGYTF. This chain joins TRBV5-4 and TRBJ1-2, with D hard to call. Trimming removed 4 bases at V and 3 bases at J, with 10 bases between. The germline V gene encodes CDR1 SGHNT and CDR2 YYREEE (reference sequence). This CDR3 has 13 residues.

J is TRBJ1-1 and V is TRBV11-3; TRBD1 agrees at 8 bases. V was clipped by 5 bases and J by 2 bases; unmatched bases: 4. Germline loops: CDR1 SGHNT, CDR2 YENEEA. The CDR3 spans 14 residues. The CDR3 bases are TGTGCCAGCAGCCCCAGGGGGCATAACACTGAAGCTTTCTTT. It translates to CASSPRGHNTEAFF.

The CDR3 loop is CSVDGLAGPTDTQYF. The DNA for the CDR3 is TGCAGCGTAGACGGACTAGCGGGGCCCACAGATACGCAGTATTTT. This rearrangement joins TRBV29-1 to TRBJ2-3, with 12 bases fitting TRBD2. V dropped 6 bases and J dropped 2; count of bases not matched to a gene: 6. This CDR3 contains 15 residues. The V gene's germline CDR1 is SQVTM and CDR2 ANQGSEA.

This rearrangement joins TRBV2 to TRBJ2-7, with 9 positions matching TRBD2. The J segment lost 2 bases and the V segment lost 8 bases, leaving 4 bases of the junction unmatched. CDR1 and CDR2 (germline): SNHLY, FYNNEI. CDR3 length: 13 amino acids. The CDR3, as DNA: TGTGCCAGCTGGGAGCGGGAGGCCTACGAGCAGTACTTC. Translation gives CASWEREAYEQYF.

This clone was seen more than once but under ten times. This chain links TRBV11-2 with TRBJ2-7; D is possibly TRBD2 (6 bases). In germline, CDR1 is SGHAT, CDR2 FQNNGV. V was pared by 1 base and J by 7 bases, with 8 bases between. The length of the CDR3 is 12 residues. The CDR3 region has the DNA TGTGCCAGCAGCTTAGCGACTAGTGAGCAGTACTTC. Protein product: CASSLATSEQYF.

This chain links TRBV28 with TRBJ2-2; unclear D gene. Germline CDR1 reads MDHEN; CDR2 reads SYDVKM. V lost 0 bases and J lost 4, with 6 bases in between. The CDR3 is made up of 14 amino acids. This CDR3 reads CASSLWAATGELFF. The CDR3 DNA reads as TGTGCCAGCAGTTTATGGGCTGCCACCGGGGAGCTGTTTTTT.

This sequence joins TRBV29-1 and TRBJ1-4; maybe TRBD1 (5 bases). Trimming removed 8 bases at V and 4 bases at J, with 14 bases between. The germline gives CDR1 SQVTM, CDR2 ANQGSEA. This CDR3 comprises 13 residues. Written as DNA, the CDR3 is TGCAGCTGCTGGGGCGGTTTTAATGAAAAACTGTTTTTT. This codes for CSCWGGFNEKLFF.

The chain carries TRBV18 and TRBJ2-7; D is perhaps TRBD2 (6 bases). Germline lookup yields CDR1 KGHSH and CDR2 LQKENI. V was trimmed by 6 bases and J by 4 bases, leaving 13 bases between them. CDR3 length equals 13 residues. The CDR3 region is CASSHRLGYEQYF. The DNA for the CDR3 is TGTGCCAGCTCCCATAGACTAGGGTACGAGCAGTACTTC. The full variable domain, with the rest looked up from reference TRBV18 and TRBJ2-7, is NAGVMQNPRHLVRRRGQEARLRCSPMKGHSHVYWYRQLPEEGLKFMVYLQKENIIDESGMPKERFSAEFPKEGPSILRIQQVVRGDSAAYFCASSHRLGYEQYFGPGTRLTVT.

V is TRBV19 and J is TRBJ2-1, with D perhaps matching TRBD2 (7 bases). This CDR3 spans 18 amino acids. Trimming stripped 9 bases from V and 1 base from J, with 25 bases between. Germline V lookup: CDR1 LNHDA, CDR2 SQIVND (reference sequence). CDR3 region: CASHEGDTPRGSYNEQFF. The CDR3 DNA sequence: TGTGCCAGCCACGAGGGGGACACTCCGCGGGGGTCCTACAATGAGCAGTTCTTC.

The chain employs TRBV19 and TRBJ1-6, with 7 bases matching TRBD1. Germline V gene sequence: CDR1 LNHDA, CDR2 SQIVND (reference sequence). After removal of 6 bases from V and 3 bases from J, the junction contained 5 bases not matched to a gene. This CDR3 region has 15 residues. Here the CDR3 reads CASSQGVIYNSPLHF. CDR3 coding DNA: TGTGCCAGTAGCCAGGGGGTGATCTATAATTCACCCCTCCACTTT.

The rearrangement joins TRBV5-1 to TRBJ2-5; 9 bases are shared with TRBD2. The CDR3 extends over 16 amino acids. CDR1 is SGHRS and CDR2 is YFSETQ in the germline V gene. V was pared by 6 bases and J by 5 bases, with 14 bases of the junction left unmatched. The CDR3 coding sequence is TGCGCCAGCATCGAGGCGGGAGGGCCCCCTGGGGAGACCCAGTACTTC. Protein sequence: CASIEAGGPPGETQYF.

The V and J genes are TRBV6-1 and TRBJ1-3, with D unclear. Looked up from germline, CDR1 is MNHNS and CDR2 is SASEGT. The CDR3 runs to 15 residues. V gave up 6 bases and J gave up 0 bases, with 12 bases separating them. The CDR3 DNA sequence: TGTGCCAGCAGCCCGACTATACTCTCTGGAAACACCATATATTTT. Its protein is CASSPTILSGNTIYF.

V and J are TRBV2 and TRBJ1-5, with TRBD1 matching over 10 bases. After removal of 10 bases from V and 6 bases from J, the junction contained 6 bases not matched to a gene. Germline CDR1 is SNHLY and CDR2 is FYNNEI. This CDR3 is built from 13 residues. The DNA of the CDR3 is TGTGCCACGGACAGGGGGAAGGGTCAGCCCCAGCATTTT. It translates to CATDRGKGQPQHF.

This clone has a handful of counts. The chain carries TRBV19 and TRBJ2-3; 11 bases agree with TRBD2. Trimming cost V 7 bases and J 5 bases; bases outside gene matches: 5. This CDR3 comprises 14 residues. Germline V gene sequence: CDR1 LNHDA, CDR2 SQIVND (reference sequence). The CDR3 nucleotides are TGTGCCAGTACCCTAGCGGGAGGCGGAGATACGCAGTATTTT. The encoded protein is CASTLAGGGDTQYF.

The rearrangement links TRBV4-1 to TRBJ2-6; D may be TRBD1 (6 bases). V dropped 1 base and J dropped 0 bases, with 10 bases sitting between them. Germline CDR1 is MGHRA and CDR2 is YSYEKL. The CDR3 sequence is 17 residues long. In DNA form, the CDR3 reads TGCGCCAGCAGCCAAGGGGACATCTTCTCTGGGGCCAACGTCCTGACTTTC. The encoded protein is CASSQGDIFSGANVLTF.

Turning to this clone: One end of the junction is discordant with germline, which a read error may explain. This sequence joins TRBV7-7 and TRBJ2-1; 7 nucleotides match TRBD1. There are 13 residues in the CDR3. Germline V gene sequence: CDR1 SSHAT, CDR2 FNYEAQ (reference sequence). Here the CDR3 reads CASSIEGAGVQFF. In DNA, the CDR3 is TGTGCTAGCAGCATCGAGGGGGCAGGGGTACAGTTCTTC.